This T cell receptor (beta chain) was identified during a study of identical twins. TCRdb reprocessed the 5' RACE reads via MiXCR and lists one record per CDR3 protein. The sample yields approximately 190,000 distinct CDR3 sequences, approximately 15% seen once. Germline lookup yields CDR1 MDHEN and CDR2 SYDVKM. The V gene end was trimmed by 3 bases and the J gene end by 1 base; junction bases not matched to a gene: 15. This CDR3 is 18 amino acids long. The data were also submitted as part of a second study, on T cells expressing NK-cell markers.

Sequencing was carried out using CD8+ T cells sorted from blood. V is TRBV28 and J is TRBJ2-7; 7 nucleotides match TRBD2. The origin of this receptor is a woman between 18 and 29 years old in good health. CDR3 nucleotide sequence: TGTGCCAGCAGTTTCCCTACGGTCGGGGAGGGCCTTTCCTACGAGCAGTACTTC. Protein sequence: CASSFPTVGEGLSYEQYF.